The rows below give T cell receptor beta chains drawn from one sample of a study of shared clonotypes between healthy human individuals. The assay was immunoSEQ multiplex PCR, and TCRdb's table has in-frame clones only and misses some. The sample holds 2 million to 2.5 million clones; approximately 96% are singletons and the top ten take around 0.13%. Sequenced material: naive CD4+ T cells sorted from blood. These receptor sequences come from a man in his late teens or twenties in good health. Each CDR3 is given with its conserved first and last residue. Fields, in order: CDR3 length, J gene, clone size, V gene, D gene, CDR3 DNA, CDR3 protein. A D gene is named only where the DNA matches it firmly. Not every row has a clone size; where given, it reads once, few, many or a size class.

13	TRBJ2-1	.	TRBV6-1	TRBD1	TGTGCCAGCAGTGGGACAGGGGGCTATGAGCAGTTCTTC	CASSGTGGYEQFF
16	TRBJ1-1	.	TRBV5-1	TRBD1	TGCGCCAGCAGCTTGGCCTTACCGGGACAGGGGGCTTTTAGGTTCTTT	CASSLALPGQGAFRFF
17	TRBJ1-5	.	TRBV2	TRBD1	TGTGCCAGCAGTGGGAGGGGACAGGAGATTAGCAATCAGCCCCAGCATTTT	CASSGRGQEISNQPQHF
14	TRBJ2-7	.	TRBV7-2	TRBD1	TGTGCCAGCAGCCCAGGGGGAAGCTCCTACGAGCAGTACTTC	CASSPGGSSYEQYF
13	TRBJ2-7	.	TRBV19	TRBD1	TGTGCCAGTACCGCGACAGGGGCCTACGAGCAGTACTTC	CASTATGAYEQYF
15	TRBJ1-1	.	TRBV19	.	TGTGCCAGTAGTATAGTAGGCCAGAGGAACACTGAAGCTTTCTTT	CASSIVGQRNTEAFF
10	TRBJ1-1	.	TRBV6-1	TRBD1	TGCGCCAGCAGGGGACAGTTAGCTTTCTTT	CASRGQLAFF
14	TRBJ2-7	.	TRBV2	.	TGTGCCAGCAGAGCGCGGGGACATTCCTACGAGCAGTACTTC	CASRARGHSYEQYF
14	TRBJ2-3	.	TRBV18	.	TGTGCCAGCTCACCACCCGCTTTCACAGATACGCAGTATTTT	CASSPPAFTDTQYF
12	TRBJ2-4	.	TRBV28	.	TGTGCCAGCAGTTCCTCCGGGCGGATTCAGTACTTC	CASSSSGRIQYF
12	TRBJ1-1	.	TRBV5-1	TRBD1	TGCGCCAGCAGCCAGGGACAGGCCGAAGCTTTCTTT	CASSQGQAEAFF
16	TRBJ2-3	once	TRBV27	TRBD2	TGTGCCAGCAGTTTATCTCCTAGCGGGATTTCAGATACGCAGTATTTT	CASSLSPSGISDTQYF
19	TRBJ2-5	.	TRBV6-1	.	TGTGCCAGCAGTGAAGTGGAGCTAGCTCCTAAAGGGTGGAGAGAGACCCAGTACTTC	CASSEVELAPKGWRETQYF
18	TRBJ2-6	.	TRBV10-3	TRBD1	TGTGCCATCAGTGAAGACAGGGCACTGCCCTCTGGGGCCAACGTCCTGACTTTC	CAISEDRALPSGANVLTF
18	TRBJ2-1	.	TRBV4-1	TRBD2	TGCGCCAGCAGCCAAGCCTCCCTAGCGGGGGGAGGTAGCAATGAGCAGTTCTTC	CASSQASLAGGGSNEQFF
15	TRBJ1-6	.	TRBV7-8	.	TGTGCCAGCAGCCAGACGGCAGGGTGGAATTCACCCCTCCACTTT	CASSQTAGWNSPLHF
16	TRBJ2-2	once	TRBV10-3	.	TGTGCCATCAGTGAGCAGGTAGCGCTGAACACCGGGGAGCTGTTTTTT	CAISEQVALNTGELFF
13	TRBJ2-3	once	TRBV15	TRBD2	TGTGCCACCAGAAGCGGGGGGACAGATACGCAGTATTTT	CATRSGGTDTQYF
15	TRBJ2-7	.	TRBV6-1	.	TGTGCCAGCAGTGAAGAAGGGGCAGGGCCCTACGAGCAGTACTTC	CASSEEGAGPYEQYF
15	TRBJ1-5	.	TRBV19	.	TGTGCCAGTAGTATAGATGGAGGGGAGAGGACCCCCCAGCATTTT	CASSIDGGERTPQHF
17	TRBJ1-2	.	TRBV2	.	TGTGCCAGCAGCCCCGGTGGACTCACAAAGGGATGGCGGGGCTACACCTTC	CASSPGGLTKGWRGYTF
16	TRBJ1-6	.	TRBV5-4	.	TGTGCCAGCAGCTTGGGTGATGGCAGGGGCTATTCACCCCTCCACTTT	CASSLGDGRGYSPLHF
16	TRBJ1-1	.	TRBV5-1	.	TGCGCCAGCAGCCGCCAGAGGACGGGGGGGAACACTGAAGCTTTCTTT	CASSRQRTGGNTEAFF
13	TRBJ2-7	.	TRBV28	TRBD1	TGTGCCAGCAGCGGGGACAGCTCCTACGAGCAGTACTTC	CASSGDSSYEQYF
19	TRBJ2-6	.	TRBV30	TRBD1	TGTGCCTGGAGTGTTCCTACAGGGGGCGAAAGATCTGGGGCCAACGTCCTGACTTTC	CAWSVPTGGERSGANVLTF
12	TRBJ1-1	.	TRBV7-9	.	TGTGCCAGCCTGGAGGAGAACACTGAAGCTTTCTTT	CASLEENTEAFF
13	TRBJ1-3	.	TRBV10-3	.	TGTGCCATCAGTGACACGTCCGGAAACACCATATATTTT	CAISDTSGNTIYF
12	TRBJ1-6	.	TRBV6-6	.	TGTGCCAGCAGACCTAAAACCTCACCCCTCCACTTT	CASRPKTSPLHF
14	TRBJ1-5	.	TRBV25-1	.	TGTGCCAGCAGTGCGGCCAATAGCAATCAGCCCCAGCATTTT	CASSAANSNQPQHF
15	TRBJ2-1	.	TRBV10-1	TRBD2	TGCGCCAGCAGTGGTAGCGGGGGATCCTACAATGAGCAGTTCTTC	CASSGSGGSYNEQFF
12	TRBJ2-7	.	TRBV29-1	TRBD2	TGCAGCGTTGGGGCTAGCGGGAACGAGCAGTACTTC	CSVGASGNEQYF
14	TRBJ2-7	.	TRBV5-1	TRBD1	TGCGCCAGCAGCTGGGACAGGGGGTCCCACGAGCAGTACTTC	CASSWDRGSHEQYF
15	TRBJ1-4	.	TRBV4-3	.	TGCGCCAGCAGCCAAGCGACAGCAACTAATGAAAAACTGTTTTTT	CASSQATATNEKLFF
13	TRBJ2-2	.	TRBV18	.	TGTGCCAGCTCAGGGCCGGGCACCGGGGAGCTGTTTTTT	CASSGPGTGELFF
12	TRBJ2-7	.	TRBV2	.	TGTGCCAGCATGGAAGTATCCTACGAGCAGTACTTC	CASMEVSYEQYF
17	TRBJ2-1	.	TRBV4-1	.	TGCGCCAGCAGCCAATTACCGGGACAAAGCTCCTACAATGAGCAGTTCTTC	CASSQLPGQSSYNEQFF
17	TRBJ2-1	.	TRBV11-3	TRBD2	TGTGCCAGCAGCTTAGGGTCCCTAGCGGGAGCCTACAATGAGCAGTTCTTC	CASSLGSLAGAYNEQFF
14	TRBJ1-1	.	TRBV5-1	.	TGCGCCAGCAGCTTGGGTCAGGTTCAGACTGAAGCTTTCTTT	CASSLGQVQTEAFF
16	TRBJ1-4	.	TRBV18	.	TGTGCCAGCTCACCAAGTGCGGTCTCGATAGGAGAAAAACTGTTTTTT	CASSPSAVSIGEKLFF
13	TRBJ2-3	.	TRBV29-1	.	TGCAGCGTGAAAGGGAGGACCACAGATACGCAGTATTTT	CSVKGRTTDTQYF
15	TRBJ2-1	once	TRBV25-1	TRBD1	TGTGCCAGCAGTGCGCTGTCCCGGGACAGCAATGAGCAGTTCTTC	CASSALSRDSNEQFF
19	TRBJ2-7	.	TRBV7-7	.	TGTGCTAGTATCGGAGCCAGCGACAGAACTTTTACCTACTCCTACGAGCAGTACTTC	CASIGASDRTFTYSYEQYF
15	TRBJ2-2	.	TRBV5-1	TRBD2	TGCGCCAGCAGCACCAGACTAGCGTCCACCGGGGAGCTGTTTTTT	CASSTRLASTGELFF
16	TRBJ1-4	once	TRBV5-6	.	TGTGCCAGCAGCTTGGTGCTTCTCGGGGGTAATGAAAAACTGTTTTTT	CASSLVLLGGNEKLFF
15	TRBJ2-7	.	TRBV5-6	.	TGTGCCAGCAGCTTATTCCGGTCCACCACCCGGGAGCAGTACTTC	CASSLFRSTTREQYF
16	TRBJ1-6	.	TRBV5-1	.	TGCGCCAGCAGCTTGGATAGGGGTCCCTATAATTCACCCCTCCACTTT	CASSLDRGPYNSPLHF
14	TRBJ2-3	.	TRBV4-1	.	TGCGCCAGCAGCCGAGTGGACACCACAGATACGCAGTATTTT	CASSRVDTTDTQYF
14	TRBJ2-5	.	TRBV30	.	TGTGCCTGGAGTGTCTTTGGGGTCGGGGAGACCCAGTACTTC	CAWSVFGVGETQYF
16	TRBJ2-2	.	TRBV11-2	TRBD2	TGTGCCAGCAGCTTAGATCGAGCGGGGGGCCCCGGGGAGCTGTTTTTT	CASSLDRAGGPGELFF
15	TRBJ1-2	.	TRBV7-9	TRBD1	TGTGCCAGCAGCTTATCGACAGGGTTCGGCTATGGCTACACCTTC	CASSLSTGFGYGYTF
14	TRBJ2-7	.	TRBV30	TRBD1	TGTGCCTGGAGTCCCCGGACAGGGTGGTACGAGCAGTACTTC	CAWSPRTGWYEQYF
10	TRBJ1-1	.	TRBV20-1	.	TGCAGTGCTATCGGGGGTCGTGCTTTCTTT	CSAIGGRAFF
13	TRBJ2-7	.	TRBV5-5	.	TGTGCCAGCAGCTTGACAGTCACCTACGAGCAGTACTTC	CASSLTVTYEQYF
19	TRBJ2-7	.	TRBV1	.	TGCACCAGCAGCCAAGACCGACTTGGGCGGGGGGCTTCAATCTGCGAGCAGTACTTC	CTSSQDRLGRGASICEQYF
13	TRBJ1-2	.	TRBV30	.	TGTGCCTGGAGTGTTCGGGGGGGCTATGGCTACACCTTC	CAWSVRGGYGYTF